This T cell receptor beta chain was identified in a study of T cells in localized non-small cell lung cancer. Whole-study findings and limits: A median of approximately 57 clones ranked among the top 100 in tumor appeared in adjacent lung. Heterogeneity cannot be ruled out, as sequencing used one tumor region only. In the blood, greater T cell density corresponded to longer overall survival.

Using immunoSEQ multiplex PCR, the repertoire was profiled, and TCRdb retains in-frame clones only, with some absent. The table includes 70,000 to 100,000 clones, 70% to 90% detected once. Notes on this clone: The antigen is undetermined.

The CDR3 runs to 11 residues. CDR1 and CDR2 (germline): MDHEN, SYDVKM. With 6 bases removed from V and 5 bases from J, the gap between germline ends came to 7 bases. The clonotype was recovered from an older female donor with stage I lung adenocarcinoma. The rearrangement links TRBV28 to TRBJ1-2, with D uncertain. Source: peripheral blood, taken before any cancer treatment. CDR3 coding DNA: TGTGCCAGCAGGGAGCATTATGGCTACACCTTC. Protein sequence: CASREHYGYTF.